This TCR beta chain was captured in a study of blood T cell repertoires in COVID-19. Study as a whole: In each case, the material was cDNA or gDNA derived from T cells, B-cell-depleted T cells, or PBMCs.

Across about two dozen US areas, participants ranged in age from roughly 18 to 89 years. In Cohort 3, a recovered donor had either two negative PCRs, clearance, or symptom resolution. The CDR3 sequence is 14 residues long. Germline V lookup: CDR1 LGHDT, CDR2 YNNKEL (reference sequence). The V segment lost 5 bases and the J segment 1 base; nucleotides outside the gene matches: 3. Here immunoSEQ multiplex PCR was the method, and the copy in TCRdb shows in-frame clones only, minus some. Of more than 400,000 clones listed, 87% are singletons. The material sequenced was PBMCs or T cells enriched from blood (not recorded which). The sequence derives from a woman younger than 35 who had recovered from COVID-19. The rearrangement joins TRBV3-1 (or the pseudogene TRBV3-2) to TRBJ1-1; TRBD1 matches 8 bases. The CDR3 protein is CASSDRGRNTEAFF. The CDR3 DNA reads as TGTGCCAGCAGCGACAGGGGTAGGAACACTGAAGCTTTCTTT.